Below, 3 T cell receptor beta chains from the same sample are listed, as sequenced in a study of CD8+ T cells in alopecia areata. RNA, once extracted, was reverse transcribed into cDNA for use as the sequencing template. Generated by immunoSEQ multiplex PCR, the TCRdb table keeps only in-frame clones and is missing some. The repertoire holds about 200,000 clones, just over 55% seen once, with under 5% in the top ten. Material for sequencing was CD8+ T cells sorted from blood. The receptors were sampled from a human donor in good health.

This chain links TRBV9 with TRBJ2-1, with 8 bases identical to TRBD2. This CDR3 contains 15 residues. The germline CDR1 and CDR2 sequences are SGDLS and YYNGEE. Unmatched junction bases numbered 5, after V lost 0 bases and J lost 6 bases. CDR3 in DNA: TGTGCCAGCAGCGTAGGGGATAGCGGGGTCAATGAGCAGTTCTTC. Protein: CASSVGDSGVNEQFF.

This clone appeared a few times. The chain is built from TRBV10-3 and TRBJ1-5; D not certain. The CDR3 sequence is 14 residues long. V was pared by 8 bases and J by 1 base, with 12 bases between. Germline loops: CDR1 ENHRY, CDR2 SYGVKD. The CDR3 sequence: CAIAGGESNQPQHF. The CDR3 coding sequence is TGTGCCATCGCTGGCGGGGAGAGCAATCAGCCCCAGCATTTT.

V and J are TRBV30 and TRBJ1-6, with D possibly being TRBD1 (6 bases). Per the germline V gene, CDR1 is GTSNPN and CDR2 is SVGIG (reference sequence). The CDR3 spans 15 residues. V lost 3 bases and J 7 bases, leaving 16 bases between the germline ends. CDR3 coding DNA: TGTGCCTGGAGCCTGGACAGCTCAAGGAATTCACCCCTCCACTTT. Protein: CAWSLDSSRNSPLHF.